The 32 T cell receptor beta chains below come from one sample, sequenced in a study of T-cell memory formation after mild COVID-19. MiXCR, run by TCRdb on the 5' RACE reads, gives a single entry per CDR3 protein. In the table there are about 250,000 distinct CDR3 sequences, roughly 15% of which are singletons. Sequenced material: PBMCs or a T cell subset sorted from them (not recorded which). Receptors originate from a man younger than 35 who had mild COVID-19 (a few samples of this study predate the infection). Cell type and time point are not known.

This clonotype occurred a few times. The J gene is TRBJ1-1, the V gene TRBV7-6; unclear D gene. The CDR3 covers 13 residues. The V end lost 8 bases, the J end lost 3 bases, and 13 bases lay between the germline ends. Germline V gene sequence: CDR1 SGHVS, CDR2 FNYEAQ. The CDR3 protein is CASLGPKDTEAFF. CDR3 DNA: TGTGCCAGCCTTGGCCCCAAGGACACTGAAGCTTTCTTT.

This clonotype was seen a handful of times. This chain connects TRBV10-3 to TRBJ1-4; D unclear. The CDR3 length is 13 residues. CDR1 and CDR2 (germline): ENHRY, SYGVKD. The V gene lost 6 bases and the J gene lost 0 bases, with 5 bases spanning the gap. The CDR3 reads CAISGTTNEKLFF. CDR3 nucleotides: TGTGCCATCAGCGGGACAACTAATGAAAAACTGTTTTTT.

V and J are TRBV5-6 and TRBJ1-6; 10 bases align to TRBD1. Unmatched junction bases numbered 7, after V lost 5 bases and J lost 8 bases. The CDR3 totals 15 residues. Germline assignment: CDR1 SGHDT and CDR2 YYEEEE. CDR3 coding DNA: TGTGCCAGCAGTCTACCCGGGACAGGGGATTCACCCCTCCACTTT. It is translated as CASSLPGTGDSPLHF. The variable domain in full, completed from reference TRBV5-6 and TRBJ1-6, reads DAGVTQSPTHLIKTRGQQVTLRCSPKSGHDTVSWYQQALGQGPQFIFQYYEEEERQRGNFPDRFSGHQFPNYSSELNVNALLLGDSALYLCASSLPGTGDSPLHFGNGTRLTVT.

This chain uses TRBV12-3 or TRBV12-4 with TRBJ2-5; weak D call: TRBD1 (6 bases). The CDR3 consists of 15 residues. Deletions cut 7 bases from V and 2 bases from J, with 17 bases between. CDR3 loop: CASTLEQGRQETQYF. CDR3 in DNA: TGTGCCAGCACCCTCGAACAGGGTCGGCAAGAGACCCAGTACTTC.

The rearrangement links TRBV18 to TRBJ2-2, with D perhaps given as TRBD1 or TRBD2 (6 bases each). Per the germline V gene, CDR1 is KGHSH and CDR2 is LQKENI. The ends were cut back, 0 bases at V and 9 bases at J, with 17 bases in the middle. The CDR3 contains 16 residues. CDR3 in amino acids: CASSPPEGGPHRELFF. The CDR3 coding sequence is TGTGCCAGCTCACCACCTGAGGGGGGTCCCCACCGGGAGCTGTTTTTT.

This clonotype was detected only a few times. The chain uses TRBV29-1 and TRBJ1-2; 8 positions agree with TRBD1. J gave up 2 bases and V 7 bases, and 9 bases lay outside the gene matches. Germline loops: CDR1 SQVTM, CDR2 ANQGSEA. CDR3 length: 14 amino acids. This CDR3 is CSGAGQGPNYGYTF. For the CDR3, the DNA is TGCAGCGGCGCAGGACAGGGACCCAACTATGGCTACACCTTC.

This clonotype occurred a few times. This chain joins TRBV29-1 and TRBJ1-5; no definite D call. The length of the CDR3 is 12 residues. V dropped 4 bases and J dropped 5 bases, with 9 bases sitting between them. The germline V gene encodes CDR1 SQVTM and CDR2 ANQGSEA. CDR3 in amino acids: CSVGGEDQPQHF. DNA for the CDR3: TGCAGCGTTGGCGGGGAGGATCAGCCCCAGCATTTT.

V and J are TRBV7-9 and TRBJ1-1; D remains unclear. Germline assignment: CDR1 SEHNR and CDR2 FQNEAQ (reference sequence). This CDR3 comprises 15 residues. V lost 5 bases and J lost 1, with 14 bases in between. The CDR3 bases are TGTGCCAGCAGCCCTGGACTGGAATGGAACACTGAAGCTTTCTTT. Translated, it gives CASSPGLEWNTEAFF.

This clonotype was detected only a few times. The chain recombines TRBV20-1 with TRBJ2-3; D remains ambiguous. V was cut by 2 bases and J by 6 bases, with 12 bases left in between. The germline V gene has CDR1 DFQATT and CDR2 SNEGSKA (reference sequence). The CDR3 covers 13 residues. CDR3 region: CSARYSSADTQYF. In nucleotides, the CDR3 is TGCAGTGCTAGATATAGTTCGGCGGATACGCAGTATTTT.

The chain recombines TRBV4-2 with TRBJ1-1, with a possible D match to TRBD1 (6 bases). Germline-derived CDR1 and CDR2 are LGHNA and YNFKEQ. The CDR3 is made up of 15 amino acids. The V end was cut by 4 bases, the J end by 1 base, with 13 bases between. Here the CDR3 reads CASSRRDTRNTEAFF. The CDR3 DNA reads TGTGCCAGCAGCCGCAGGGACACGAGGAACACTGAAGCTTTCTTT.

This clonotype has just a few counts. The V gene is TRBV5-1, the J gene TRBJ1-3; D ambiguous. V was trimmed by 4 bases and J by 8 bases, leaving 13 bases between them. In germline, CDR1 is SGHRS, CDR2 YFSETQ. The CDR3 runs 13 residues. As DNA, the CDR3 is TGCGCCAGCAGCCGAGGAAACTCGGACACCATATATTTT. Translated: CASSRGNSDTIYF.

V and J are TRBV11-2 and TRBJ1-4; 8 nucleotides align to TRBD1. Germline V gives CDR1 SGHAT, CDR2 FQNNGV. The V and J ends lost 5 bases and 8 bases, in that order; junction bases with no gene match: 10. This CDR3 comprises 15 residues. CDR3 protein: CASSATDRAWEKLFF. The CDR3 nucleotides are TGTGCCAGCAGCGCTACGGACAGGGCATGGGAAAAACTGTTTTTT.

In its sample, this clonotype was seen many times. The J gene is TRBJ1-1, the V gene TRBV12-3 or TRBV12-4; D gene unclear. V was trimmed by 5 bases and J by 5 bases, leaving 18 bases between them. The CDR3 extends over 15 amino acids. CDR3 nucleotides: TGTGCCAGCAGTCTGCCGTTTGGGTTCGGGACTGAAGCTTTCTTT. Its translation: CASSLPFGFGTEAFF.

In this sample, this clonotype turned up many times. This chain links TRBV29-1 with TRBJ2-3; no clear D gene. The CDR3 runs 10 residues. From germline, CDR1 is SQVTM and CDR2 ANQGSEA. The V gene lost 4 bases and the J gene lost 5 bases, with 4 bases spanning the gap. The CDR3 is CSVAQDTQYF. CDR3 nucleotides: TGCAGCGTTGCTCAAGATACGCAGTATTTT.

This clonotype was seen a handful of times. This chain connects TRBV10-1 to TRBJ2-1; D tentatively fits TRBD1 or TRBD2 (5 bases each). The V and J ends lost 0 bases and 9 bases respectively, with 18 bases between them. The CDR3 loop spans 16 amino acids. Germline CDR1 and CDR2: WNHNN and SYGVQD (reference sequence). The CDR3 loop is CASSESLGEGFSEQFF. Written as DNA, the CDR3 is TGCGCCAGCAGTGAGTCCTTGGGGGAAGGTTTTAGTGAGCAGTTCTTC.

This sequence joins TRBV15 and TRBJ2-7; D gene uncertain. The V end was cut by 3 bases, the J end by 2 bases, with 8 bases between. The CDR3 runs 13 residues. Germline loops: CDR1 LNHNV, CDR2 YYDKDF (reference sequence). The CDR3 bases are TGTGCCACCAGCAGTCAGCAGACCTACGAGCAGTACTTC. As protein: CATSSQQTYEQYF.

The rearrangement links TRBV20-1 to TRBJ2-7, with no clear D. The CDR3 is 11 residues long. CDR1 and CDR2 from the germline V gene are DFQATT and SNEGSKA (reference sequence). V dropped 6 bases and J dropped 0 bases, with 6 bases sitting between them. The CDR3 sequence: CSALDSYEQYF. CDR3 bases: TGCAGTGCGCTGGACTCCTACGAGCAGTACTTC.

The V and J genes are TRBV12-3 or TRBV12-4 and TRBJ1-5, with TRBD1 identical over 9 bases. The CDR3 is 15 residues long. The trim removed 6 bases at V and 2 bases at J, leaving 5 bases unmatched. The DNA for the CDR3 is TGTGCCAGCAGCGGGGGACAGGGAGGCAATCAGCCCCAGCATTTT. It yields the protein CASSGGQGGNQPQHF.

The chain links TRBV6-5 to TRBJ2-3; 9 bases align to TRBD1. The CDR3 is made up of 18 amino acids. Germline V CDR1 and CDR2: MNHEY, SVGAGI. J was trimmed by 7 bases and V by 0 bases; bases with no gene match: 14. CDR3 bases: TGTGCCAGCAGTTACTCGGGACAGGGATTGCCGGGTTCCAATACGCAGTATTTT. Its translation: CASSYSGQGLPGSNTQYF.

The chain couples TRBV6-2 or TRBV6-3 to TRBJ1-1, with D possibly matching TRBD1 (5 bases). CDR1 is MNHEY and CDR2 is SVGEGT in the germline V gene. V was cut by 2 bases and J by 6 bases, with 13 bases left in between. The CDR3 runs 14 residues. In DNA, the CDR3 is TGTGCCAGCAGTTACCCATTCCCAGGGTCTGAAGCTTTCTTT. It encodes CASSYPFPGSEAFF.

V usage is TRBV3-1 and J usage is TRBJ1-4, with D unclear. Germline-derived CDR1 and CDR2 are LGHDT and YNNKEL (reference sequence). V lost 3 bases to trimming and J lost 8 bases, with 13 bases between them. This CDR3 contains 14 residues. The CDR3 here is CASSQIWAGEKLFF. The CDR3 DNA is TGTGCCAGCAGCCAGATTTGGGCGGGAGAAAAACTGTTTTTT.

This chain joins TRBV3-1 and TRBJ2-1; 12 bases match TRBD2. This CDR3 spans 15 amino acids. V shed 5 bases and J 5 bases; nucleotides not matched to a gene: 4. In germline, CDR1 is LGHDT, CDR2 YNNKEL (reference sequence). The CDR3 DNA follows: TGTGCCAGCAGCACGCTAGCGGGGGGGCACAATGAGCAGTTCTTC. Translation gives CASSTLAGGHNEQFF.

CDR3: CASSVRQGATGELFF. CDR3 bases: TGTGCCAGCAGCGTGCGACAGGGGGCGACCGGGGAGCTGTTTTTT. The rearrangement links TRBV9 to TRBJ2-2, with 10 bases fitting TRBD1. J lost 5 bases, V lost 2 bases, and 3 bases had no gene match. The length of the CDR3 is 15 residues. Per the germline V gene, CDR1 is SGDLS and CDR2 is YYNGEE.

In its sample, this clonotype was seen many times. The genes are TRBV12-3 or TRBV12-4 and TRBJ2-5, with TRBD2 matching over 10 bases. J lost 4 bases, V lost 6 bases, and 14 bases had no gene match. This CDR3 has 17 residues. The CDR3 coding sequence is TGTGCCAGCAGCCCGAGTAGGGCTAGCGGGGGTGCAGAGACCCAGTACTTC. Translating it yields CASSPSRASGGAETQYF.

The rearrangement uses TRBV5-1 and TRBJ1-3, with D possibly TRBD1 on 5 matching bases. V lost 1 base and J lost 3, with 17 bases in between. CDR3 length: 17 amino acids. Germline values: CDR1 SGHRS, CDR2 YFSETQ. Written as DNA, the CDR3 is TGCGCCAGCAGCTTGTATAACCAGGGCCGGGATGGAAACACCATATATTTT. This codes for CASSLYNQGRDGNTIYF.

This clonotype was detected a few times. The chain's CDR3 is CAWRLGNTIYF. The DNA for the CDR3 is TGTGCCTGGAGGTTGGGAAACACCATATATTTT. The V and J genes are TRBV30 and TRBJ1-3; D uncertain. V lost 3 bases to trimming and J lost 4 bases, with 4 bases between them. CDR1 and CDR2 (germline): GTSNPN, SVGIG (reference sequence). The CDR3 has 11 residues.

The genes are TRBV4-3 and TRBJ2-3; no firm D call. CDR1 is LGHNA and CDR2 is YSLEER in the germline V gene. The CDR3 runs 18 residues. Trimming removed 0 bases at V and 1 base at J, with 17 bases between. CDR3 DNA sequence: TGCGCCAGCAGCCAAGATTTGCCAGGAAGCGTCGGCACAGATACGCAGTATTTT. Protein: CASSQDLPGSVGTDTQYF.

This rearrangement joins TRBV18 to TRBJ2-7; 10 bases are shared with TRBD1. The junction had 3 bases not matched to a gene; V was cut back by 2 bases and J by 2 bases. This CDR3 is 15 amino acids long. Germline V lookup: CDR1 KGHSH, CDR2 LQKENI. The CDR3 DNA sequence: TGTGCCAGCTCACCATGGACAGGGGGGCCCTACGAGCAGTACTTC. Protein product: CASSPWTGGPYEQYF.

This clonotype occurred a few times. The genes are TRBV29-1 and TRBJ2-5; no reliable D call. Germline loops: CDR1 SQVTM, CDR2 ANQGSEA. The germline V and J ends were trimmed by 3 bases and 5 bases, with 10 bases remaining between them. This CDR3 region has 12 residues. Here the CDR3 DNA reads TGCAGCGTTGATCCGAGTCGGGAGACCCAGTACTTC. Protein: CSVDPSRETQYF.

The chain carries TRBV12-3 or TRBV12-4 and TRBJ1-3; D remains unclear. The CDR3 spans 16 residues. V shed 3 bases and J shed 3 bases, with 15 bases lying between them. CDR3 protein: CASSFVYGFGGNTIYF. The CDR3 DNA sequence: TGTGCCAGCAGTTTCGTTTACGGGTTTGGTGGAAACACCATATATTTT.

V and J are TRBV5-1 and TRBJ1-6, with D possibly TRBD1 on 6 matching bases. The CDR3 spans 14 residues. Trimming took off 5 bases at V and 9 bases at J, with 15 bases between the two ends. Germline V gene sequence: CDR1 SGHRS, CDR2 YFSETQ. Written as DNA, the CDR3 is TGCGCCAGCAGAATAGGGGGAATAGGTTCACCCCTCCACTTT. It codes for CASRIGGIGSPLHF.

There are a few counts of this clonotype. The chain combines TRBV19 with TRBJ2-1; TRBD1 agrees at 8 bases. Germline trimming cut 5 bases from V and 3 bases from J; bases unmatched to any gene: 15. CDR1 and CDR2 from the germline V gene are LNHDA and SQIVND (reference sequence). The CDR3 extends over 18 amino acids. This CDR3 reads CASSSRPLRGQYYNEQFF. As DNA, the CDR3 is TGTGCCAGTAGTTCTAGACCTCTCAGGGGGCAATACTACAATGAGCAGTTCTTC.